This TCR beta chain was sequenced in a study of blood T cell repertoires in COVID-19. Repertoires were generated with immunoSEQ multiplex PCR, while TCRdb's copy carries only in-frame clones and drops some. The table lists fewer than 75,000 clones, 80% to 90% of them singletons. There are 14 residues in the CDR3. Germline V CDR1 and CDR2: SGHTA, FQGTGA. V shed 6 bases and J 4 bases; nucleotides not matched to a gene: 8. Sequences were obtained from peripheral blood. This chain uses TRBV7-3 with TRBJ1-2; 7 bases line up with TRBD1. This TCR was recovered from a man between 50 and 59 years old with active COVID-19. The CDR3 sequence: CASRKTGESYGYTF. Here the CDR3 DNA reads TGTGCCAGCAGAAAAACAGGGGAATCCTATGGCTACACCTTC.